This is a list of T cell receptor beta chains from one sample in a study of cytomegalovirus exposure and HLA in healthy donors. Clones were read by immunoSEQ multiplex PCR, and TCRdb kept only the in-frame ones, dropping some. The sample includes 55,000 to 65,000 clones, about 84% of them seen just once. Material: PBMCs. All receptors come from a male donor in good health and CMV-seronegative. The CDR3 runs from the conserved cysteine through the conserved F or W. Fields, in order: D gene, V gene, clone size, J gene, CDR3 DNA, CDR3 protein. A D gene is named only where the DNA matches it firmly. Clone size appears in some rows only: once, few, many, or a class for an expanded clone.

d_gene: TRBD1
v_gene: TRBV6-5
abundance: NA
j_gene: TRBJ1-1
CDR3nt: TGTGCCAGCAGTTACGAGCAGGGGGTAGCTTTCTTT
CDR3aa: CASSYEQGVAFF

d_gene: TRBD1
v_gene: TRBV9
abundance: NA
j_gene: TRBJ2-7
CDR3nt: TGTGCCAGCAGCGTAGGTCGAAACCGGGACAGCGACTACGAGCAGTACTTC
CDR3aa: CASSVGRNRDSDYEQYF

d_gene: TRBD2
v_gene: TRBV7-2
abundance: NA
j_gene: TRBJ2-1
CDR3nt: TGTGCCAGCAGCTTAGTCCTAGCGGGGGGACTTGAGCAGCTCTTC
CDR3aa: CASSLVLAGGLEQLF

d_gene: NA
v_gene: TRBV6-5
abundance: NA
j_gene: TRBJ1-1
CDR3nt: TGTGCCAGCAGTTTGACAGTTCTAGGCACTGAAGCTTTCTTT
CDR3aa: CASSLTVLGTEAFF

d_gene: TRBD1
v_gene: TRBV6-1
abundance: NA
j_gene: TRBJ2-3
CDR3nt: TGTGCCAGGGAGACAGGGGGCGGGAATACGCAGTATTTT
CDR3aa: CARETGGGNTQYF

d_gene: NA
v_gene: TRBV7-5
abundance: few
j_gene: TRBJ2-3
CDR3nt: TGTGCCAGCAGCTCGGGGGTTGCAGATACGCAGTATTTT
CDR3aa: CASSSGVADTQYF

d_gene: NA
v_gene: TRBV10-1
abundance: NA
j_gene: TRBJ1-1
CDR3nt: TGCGCCAGCAGGGTGGGGCCCGACACTGAAGCTTTCTTT
CDR3aa: CASRVGPDTEAFF

d_gene: NA
v_gene: TRBV15
abundance: NA
j_gene: TRBJ1-2
CDR3nt: TGTGCCACCAGCACAGGGGCGGGCTATGGCTACACCTTC
CDR3aa: CATSTGAGYGYTF

d_gene: NA
v_gene: TRBV10-3
abundance: NA
j_gene: TRBJ1-5
CDR3nt: TGTGCCATCAGTGAAAATCCTAGGAATCAGCCCCAGCATTTT
CDR3aa: CAISENPRNQPQHF

d_gene: NA
v_gene: TRBV5-1
abundance: NA
j_gene: TRBJ2-7
CDR3nt: TGCGCCAGCAGCTTGGCCACGGGGACAAACGAGCAGTACTTC
CDR3aa: CASSLATGTNEQYF

d_gene: NA
v_gene: TRBV7-9
abundance: NA
j_gene: TRBJ2-1
CDR3nt: TGTGCCAGCAACCCCCACCGGGTCGAGCAGTTCTTC
CDR3aa: CASNPHRVEQFF

d_gene: NA
v_gene: TRBV7-6
abundance: NA
j_gene: TRBJ2-1
CDR3nt: TGTGCCAGCAGCCACCGGACGGGGTACAATGAGCAGTTCTTC
CDR3aa: CASSHRTGYNEQFF

d_gene: TRBD1
v_gene: TRBV5-1
abundance: NA
j_gene: TRBJ1-1
CDR3nt: TGCGCCAGCAGCATCAGACAGGGGTCGGGGACTGAAGCTTTCTTT
CDR3aa: CASSIRQGSGTEAFF

d_gene: NA
v_gene: TRBV11-2
abundance: NA
j_gene: TRBJ1-2
CDR3nt: TGTGCCAGCAGCCGCGGGGAGCCCTATGGCTACACCTTC
CDR3aa: CASSRGEPYGYTF

d_gene: TRBD2
v_gene: TRBV7-9
abundance: NA
j_gene: TRBJ2-5
CDR3nt: TGTGCCAGCAGCTTACTAGCGGGGGGGCAAGAGACCCAGTACTTC
CDR3aa: CASSLLAGGQETQYF

d_gene: TRBD1
v_gene: TRBV13
abundance: NA
j_gene: TRBJ1-1
CDR3nt: TGTGCCAGCACCCTCGGACAGGGTTTCACTGAAGCTTTCTTT
CDR3aa: CASTLGQGFTEAFF

d_gene: NA
v_gene: TRBV19
abundance: NA
j_gene: TRBJ1-2
CDR3nt: TGTGCCGCCACAGACAGGCTGGATGGCTACACCTTC
CDR3aa: CAATDRLDGYTF

d_gene: NA
v_gene: TRBV27
abundance: NA
j_gene: TRBJ1-1
CDR3nt: TGTGCCAGCAGTTTAAGGGGGGGCCGGACTGAAGCTTTCTTT
CDR3aa: CASSLRGGRTEAFF

d_gene: NA
v_gene: TRBV5-6
abundance: NA
j_gene: TRBJ1-2
CDR3nt: TGTGCCAGCAGCTTGCAACAGGTGATTTATGGCTACACCTTC
CDR3aa: CASSLQQVIYGYTF

d_gene: NA
v_gene: TRBV7-9
abundance: NA
j_gene: TRBJ2-3
CDR3nt: TGTGCCAGCAGCCTAGGCGGGGGCCCTAGCACAGATACGCAGTATTTT
CDR3aa: CASSLGGGPSTDTQYF

d_gene: NA
v_gene: TRBV5-1
abundance: few
j_gene: TRBJ2-1
CDR3nt: TGCGCCTCCAGTGTTACATCCTACAATGAGCAGTTCTTC
CDR3aa: CASSVTSYNEQFF

d_gene: TRBD2
v_gene: TRBV7-9
abundance: NA
j_gene: TRBJ2-7
CDR3nt: TGTGCCAGCAGCTCATCGGGGGGGCGTAATTACGAGCAGTACTTC
CDR3aa: CASSSSGGRNYEQYF

d_gene: TRBD1
v_gene: TRBV19
abundance: NA
j_gene: TRBJ1-6
CDR3nt: TGTGCCAGTACTTGGGACAGTAATTCACCCCTCCACTTT
CDR3aa: CASTWDSNSPLHF

d_gene: NA
v_gene: TRBV29-1
abundance: few
j_gene: TRBJ2-1
CDR3nt: TGCAGCGTAGACACGGCTGGCGATGAGCAGTTCTTC
CDR3aa: CSVDTAGDEQFF

d_gene: NA
v_gene: TRBV6-1
abundance: NA
j_gene: TRBJ1-4
CDR3nt: TGTGCCAGCACGTCCGCAGGGGCAGAAGAAAAACTGTTTTTT
CDR3aa: CASTSAGAEEKLFF

d_gene: NA
v_gene: TRBV7-8
abundance: NA
j_gene: TRBJ1-4
CDR3nt: TGTGCCAGCAGCTTATCTGGTAGAGAAAAACTGTTTTTT
CDR3aa: CASSLSGREKLFF

d_gene: NA
v_gene: TRBV4-1
abundance: NA
j_gene: TRBJ1-2
CDR3nt: TGCGCCAGCAGCGAAACGGGCTATGGCTACACCTTC
CDR3aa: CASSETGYGYTF

d_gene: NA
v_gene: TRBV7-9
abundance: few
j_gene: TRBJ2-2
CDR3nt: TGTGCCAGCAGCTTAGAGGGGCAGAACACCGGGGAGCTGTTTTTT
CDR3aa: CASSLEGQNTGELFF

d_gene: NA
v_gene: TRBV5-8
abundance: NA
j_gene: TRBJ1-1
CDR3nt: TGTGCCAGTACCGGACAGCTCAACACTGAAGCTTTCTTT
CDR3aa: CASTGQLNTEAFF

d_gene: NA
v_gene: TRBV5-8
abundance: NA
j_gene: TRBJ2-2
CDR3nt: TGTGCCAGCAGCCCGGACACCGGGGAGCTGTTTTTT
CDR3aa: CASSPDTGELFF

d_gene: NA
v_gene: TRBV6-5
abundance: NA
j_gene: TRBJ1-1
CDR3nt: TGTGCCAGCAGCCTTCCGGACACTGAAGCTTTCTTT
CDR3aa: CASSLPDTEAFF

d_gene: TRBD1
v_gene: TRBV6-6
abundance: NA
j_gene: TRBJ1-2
CDR3nt: TGTGCCAGCATCCAGGGGGCCTCTAACTATGGCTACACCTTC
CDR3aa: CASIQGASNYGYTF

d_gene: TRBD2
v_gene: TRBV10-3
abundance: NA
j_gene: TRBJ2-2
CDR3nt: TGTGCCATCAGTGTAAGCCTCTCGCTAGCGGGGAACACCGGGGAGCTGTTTTTT
CDR3aa: CAISVSLSLAGNTGELFF

d_gene: NA
v_gene: TRBV20-1
abundance: NA
j_gene: TRBJ1-1
CDR3nt: TGCAGTGCTGAAGAGGGCGCTAAAGCTTTCTTT
CDR3aa: CSAEEGAKAFF

d_gene: NA
v_gene: TRBV6-1
abundance: NA
j_gene: TRBJ1-3
CDR3nt: TGTGCCAGCAGTGCTCCGGGACATAGCTCTGGAAACACCATATATTTT
CDR3aa: CASSAPGHSSGNTIYF

d_gene: NA
v_gene: TRBV9
abundance: NA
j_gene: TRBJ2-7
CDR3nt: TGTGCCAGCAGCGTAGCTCCCGTAGCCGGCGAGCAGTACTTC
CDR3aa: CASSVAPVAGEQYF

d_gene: NA
v_gene: TRBV7-6
abundance: NA
j_gene: TRBJ1-2
CDR3nt: TGTGCCAGCAGCCCACAGGGCCAGGATGGCTACACCTTC
CDR3aa: CASSPQGQDGYTF

d_gene: NA
v_gene: TRBV5-1
abundance: NA
j_gene: TRBJ2-3
CDR3nt: TGCGCCAGCAGCTTGGTCGGGACTCGGGAAGATACGCAGTATTTT
CDR3aa: CASSLVGTREDTQYF

d_gene: TRBD2
v_gene: TRBV5-1
abundance: NA
j_gene: TRBJ2-3
CDR3nt: TGCGCCAGCAGCTTGGACGGGACTAGCGGATATACGCAGTATTTT
CDR3aa: CASSLDGTSGYTQYF

d_gene: TRBD2
v_gene: TRBV5-1
abundance: NA
j_gene: TRBJ2-1
CDR3nt: TGCGCCAGCAGCCTGGGACTAGCGGGGGGGGCCTACAATGAGCAGTTCTTC
CDR3aa: CASSLGLAGGAYNEQFF

d_gene: NA
v_gene: TRBV19
abundance: NA
j_gene: TRBJ1-1
CDR3nt: TGTGCCAGTAGTATTACAGTCTTGAACACTGAAGCTTTCTTT
CDR3aa: CASSITVLNTEAFF

d_gene: NA
v_gene: TRBV7-9
abundance: NA
j_gene: TRBJ1-1
CDR3nt: TGTGCCAGCAGCTACGGGGCTGAAGCTTTCTTT
CDR3aa: CASSYGAEAFF

d_gene: TRBD1
v_gene: TRBV7-2
abundance: once
j_gene: TRBJ2-3
CDR3nt: TGTGCCAGCTCCCTTAATGCAGGGGGCATAGATACGCAGTATTTT
CDR3aa: CASSLNAGGIDTQYF

d_gene: TRBD1
v_gene: TRBV2
abundance: NA
j_gene: TRBJ1-1
CDR3nt: TGTGCCAGCAGAAGACAGGGCCTGAACACTGAAGCTTTCTTT
CDR3aa: CASRRQGLNTEAFF

d_gene: NA
v_gene: TRBV4-3
abundance: NA
j_gene: TRBJ1-2
CDR3nt: TGCGCCAGCAGCGGCCAACTTGGGAGGGCATACTATGGCTACACCTTC
CDR3aa: CASSGQLGRAYYGYTF

d_gene: NA
v_gene: TRBV5-1
abundance: NA
j_gene: TRBJ2-5
CDR3nt: TGCGCCAGCAGCTTGGGAGACGTCGGGGAGACCCAGTACTTC
CDR3aa: CASSLGDVGETQYF

d_gene: NA
v_gene: TRBV7-6
abundance: NA
j_gene: TRBJ2-7
CDR3nt: TGTGCCAGCAGCTTAATCCCCGGCAGGGGCGACGAGCAGTACTTC
CDR3aa: CASSLIPGRGDEQYF

d_gene: TRBD2
v_gene: TRBV7-2
abundance: NA
j_gene: TRBJ2-1
CDR3nt: TGTGCCAGCAGCTTAGGACTAGCGGGGGGGCCGCAGTTCTTC
CDR3aa: CASSLGLAGGPQFF

d_gene: TRBD2
v_gene: TRBV7-2
abundance: NA
j_gene: TRBJ2-3
CDR3nt: TGTGCCAGCAGCCGCCGCCGCGGTAGCGGGGGGGCGTCAGATACGCAGTATTTT
CDR3aa: CASSRRRGSGGASDTQYF

d_gene: NA
v_gene: TRBV27
abundance: NA
j_gene: TRBJ2-1
CDR3nt: TGTGCCAGCAGCCCCGGCGCGGGTCTCTACAATGAGCAGTTCTTC
CDR3aa: CASSPGAGLYNEQFF